This TCR beta chain was recorded in a study of stem cell transplantation in POMP-related autoinflammatory disease. Clones were read by immunoSEQ multiplex PCR, and TCRdb kept only the in-frame ones, dropping some. The table has tens of thousands of clones, more than 75% seen once; the top ten hold around 2.4%. Germline CDR1 and CDR2: SEHNR and FQNEAQ (reference sequence). V lost 7 bases to trimming and J lost 5 bases; unmatched junction nucleotides: 5. This CDR3 contains 13 residues. This specimen was CD4+ T cells from PBMCs, taken before stem cell transplantation. This receptor was identified in a human donor with POMP-related autoinflammation and immune dysregulation (PRAID). The chain recombines TRBV7-9 with TRBJ2-5; TRBD2 agrees at 9 bases. Here the CDR3 reads CASTVGTSETQYF. The CDR3 DNA follows: TGTGCCAGCACCGTGGGGACTAGCGAGACCCAGTACTTC.